The 26 T cell receptor beta chains in this list originate from one sample, sequenced in a study of radiation and T cells in renal cell carcinoma. Sequenced by immunoSEQ multiplex PCR; TCRdb stores in-frame clones only, minus some. The sample lists 19,000 or so clones, around two thirds occurring once. As for treatment: 15 Gy SBRT to primary tumor, nephrectomy 4 weeks later. The specimen comprised tumor tissue, sampled from a patient whose treatment included radiotherapy and nephrectomy. These receptors all come from a woman in her 70s with renal cell carcinoma.

A few counts support this clone. The gene calls are TRBV6-5 and TRBJ2-4; D call uncertain. The CDR3 runs 13 residues. The V and J ends lost 5 bases and 2 bases respectively, with 7 bases between them. CDR1 and CDR2 from the germline V gene are MNHEY and SVGAGI. CDR3 sequence reads: CASSPVTKNIQYF. CDR3 nucleotides: TGTGCCAGCAGTCCCGTGACCAAAAACATTCAGTACTTC.

DNA of the CDR3: TGTGCCAGTAGTCCCACCGGGACAGCGGAAAAACTGTTTTTT. It specifies CASSPTGTAEKLFF. V gene TRBV19 combines with J gene TRBJ1-4; TRBD1 agrees at 7 bases. The CDR3 covers 14 residues. The junction had 8 bases not matched to a gene; V was cut back by 5 bases and J by 8 bases. Germline values: CDR1 LNHDA, CDR2 SQIVND (reference sequence). Combining the CDR3 with reference TRBV19 and TRBJ1-4 gives the whole variable domain DGGITQSPKYLFRKEGQNVTLSCEQNLNHDAMYWYRQDPGQGLRLIYYSQIVNDFQKGDIAEGYSVSREKKESFPLTVTSAQKNPTAFYLCASSPTGTAEKLFFGSGTQLSVL.

This clone was picked up a small number of times. This chain uses TRBV7-9 with TRBJ2-2; TRBD1 matches 8 bases. The ends lost 0 bases at V and 1 base at J; junction bases unmatched: 1. Looked up from germline, CDR1 is SEHNR and CDR2 is FQNEAQ (reference sequence). The CDR3 has 16 amino acids. CDR3 residues: CASSLATGGNTGELFF. The CDR3 bases are TGTGCCAGCAGCTTAGCCACAGGGGGGAACACCGGGGAGCTGTTTTTT.

The rearrangement uses TRBV4-3 and TRBJ2-3; TRBD2 aligns across 10 bases. Germline assignment: CDR1 LGHNA and CDR2 YSLEER. V gave up 4 bases and J gave up 0 bases; unmatched junction bases: 10. The CDR3 runs to 18 residues. CDR3 DNA sequence: TGCGCCAGCAGCCCCCCTAGCGGGGGCAACTCAAGCACAGATACGCAGTATTTT. It translates to CASSPPSGGNSSTDTQYF.

The rearrangement uses TRBV9 and TRBJ2-1; 12 bases fit TRBD2. This CDR3 is built from 17 residues. In germline, CDR1 is SGDLS, CDR2 YYNGEE. J lost 10 bases, V lost 4 bases, and 15 bases had no gene match. The CDR3 loop is CASSSQPSGGALTEQFF. CDR3 DNA sequence: TGTGCCAGCAGCTCCCAACCTAGCGGGGGGGCCCTCACCGAGCAGTTCTTC.

The CDR3 nucleotides read TGTGCCTGGAGTGTACAGGGGGCTGAAAAACTGTTTTTT. Encoded protein: CAWSVQGAEKLFF. V is TRBV30 and J is TRBJ1-4, with 9 bases lining up with TRBD1. Germline V gene data show CDR1 as GTSNPN and CDR2 as SVGIG (reference sequence). The CDR3 is made up of 13 amino acids. Trimming at V came to 0 bases and at J to 7 bases, leaving 0 bases not matched to a gene. Full variable domain (rest looked up from reference TRBV30 and TRBJ1-4): SQTIHQWPATLVQPVGSPLSLECTVEGTSNPNLYWYRQAAGRGLQLLFYSVGIGQISSEVPQNLSASRPQDRQFILSSKKLLLSDSGFYLCAWSVQGAEKLFFGSGTQLSVL.

V usage is TRBV5-1 and J usage is TRBJ2-1; 9 bases line up with TRBD2. This CDR3 has 15 amino acids. Germline V lookup: CDR1 SGHRS, CDR2 YFSETQ. The V segment lost 1 base and the J segment 8 bases; nucleotides outside the gene matches: 7. CDR3 amino acids: CASSLSSGGPYEQFF. The CDR3 DNA follows: TGCGCCAGCAGCTTGTCCAGCGGGGGGCCATATGAGCAGTTCTTC.

This clone was observed a few times. The chain employs TRBV4-2 and TRBJ1-6; no clear D gene. V lost 0 bases and J lost 10, with 7 bases in between. This CDR3 contains 13 residues. The germline CDR1 and CDR2 sequences are LGHNA and YNFKEQ. The CDR3 loop reads CASSQDDISPLHF. CDR3 nucleotide sequence: TGTGCCAGCAGCCAAGATGACATCTCACCCCTCCACTTT.

This clone is judged medium-sized. V usage is TRBV30 and J usage is TRBJ1-3, with D perhaps matching TRBD1 (5 bases). V lost 1 base, J lost 1 base, and 5 bases lay in between. CDR3 length equals 13 residues. From germline, CDR1 is GTSNPN and CDR2 SVGIG (reference sequence). CDR3 in DNA: TGTGCCTGGAGTGGGACATCTGGAAACACCATATATTTT. It specifies CAWSGTSGNTIYF.

This clone is labeled medium-sized. The rearrangement uses TRBV5-5 and TRBJ1-1; possibly TRBD1 for D (6 bases). V dropped 5 bases and J dropped 5 bases, with 10 bases sitting between them. This CDR3 comprises 12 residues. CDR1 SGHKS and CDR2 YYEKEE come from the germline V gene (reference sequence). The CDR3 DNA follows: TGTGCCAGCAGTTATGGACAGACTGAAGCTTTCTTT. It specifies CASSYGQTEAFF.

This clone has just a few counts. V and J are TRBV6-1 and TRBJ2-5, with TRBD2 identical over 11 bases. V shed 5 bases, J shed 1 base, and the junction held 3 bases outside the gene matches. Germline-derived CDR1 and CDR2 are MNHNS and SASEGT. The CDR3 runs to 15 residues. The CDR3, as DNA: TGTGCCAGCAGTACCCTAGCGGGGGGCCAAGAGACCCAGTACTTC. Its translation is CASSTLAGGQETQYF.

This clone was counted only a few times. The V and J genes are TRBV7-9 and TRBJ1-5; 10 nucleotides match TRBD1. Germline V gene lookup returns CDR1 SEHNR and CDR2 FQNEAQ (reference sequence). V lost 11 bases to trimming and J lost 5 bases; unmatched junction nucleotides: 6. CDR3 length equals 13 residues. The CDR3 coding sequence is TGTGCCGGTTCCGGGACAGGGGATCAGCCCCAGCATTTT. It specifies CAGSGTGDQPQHF.

J is TRBJ1-3 and V is TRBV30; D unresolved. Germline CDR1 is GTSNPN and CDR2 is SVGIG (reference sequence). V lost 7 bases, J lost 0 bases, and 10 bases lay in between. The CDR3 covers 13 residues. The CDR3 here is CAFGQSSGNTIYF. The CDR3 DNA follows: TGTGCCTTTGGCCAGAGCTCTGGAAACACCATATATTTT.

The chain employs TRBV7-2 and TRBJ1-5, with D possibly being TRBD1 (6 bases). Germline CDR1 SGHTA, CDR2 FQGNSA. The CDR3 spans 17 residues. Trimming took off 4 bases at V and 0 bases at J, with 16 bases between the two ends. CDR3 protein: CASSSRTGFNSNQPQHF. The CDR3 bases are TGTGCCAGCAGCTCCAGAACAGGGTTTAATAGCAATCAGCCCCAGCATTTT.

This chain links TRBV6-6 with TRBJ1-2; 8 bases match TRBD1. The CDR3 has 13 amino acids. Germline V CDR1 and CDR2: MNHNY, SVGAGI (reference sequence). Trimming at V came to 5 bases and at J to 6 bases, leaving 5 bases not matched to a gene. The CDR3 nucleotides read TGTGCCAGCAGTCCGGACAGGGTCCATGGCTACACCTTC. Its translation: CASSPDRVHGYTF.

This chain connects TRBV27 to TRBJ1-5; perhaps TRBD1 as D (5 bases). Germline loops: CDR1 MNHEY, CDR2 SMNVEV (reference sequence). The CDR3 consists of 15 residues. Trimming pared 2 bases from V and 4 bases from J, leaving 12 bases between. CDR3 coding DNA: TGTGCCAGCAGTTTAGGGCCAGGGTCGAATCAGCCCCAGCATTTT. This codes for CASSLGPGSNQPQHF.

The V call is TRBV7-2, the J call TRBJ2-2; 7 bases are a match to TRBD2. The trim removed 3 bases at V and 4 bases at J, leaving 2 bases unmatched. Germline V lookup: CDR1 SGHTA, CDR2 FQGNSA. The CDR3 is made up of 14 amino acids. The CDR3 region is CASSFWGGTGELFF. The DNA for the CDR3 is TGTGCCAGCAGCTTTTGGGGGGGCACCGGGGAGCTGTTTTTT.

The genes are TRBV14 and TRBJ2-5; possible D gene TRBD1, 6 bases. The J call may not be correct, given that the DNA end is closer to TRBJ2-7. Germline CDR1 SGHDN, CDR2 FVKESK. The CDR3 is made up of 13 amino acids. CDR3 coding DNA: TGTGCCAGCAGCCAACTCAGGGGTTACGAGCAGTACTTC. Its translation is CASSQLRGYEQYF.

The chain's CDR3 is CAIRAGDGETQYF. In nucleotides, the CDR3 is TGTGCCATCAGGGCGGGAGATGGGGAGACCCAGTACTTC. V and J are TRBV10-3 and TRBJ2-5; TRBD2 matches 7 bases. J gave up 5 bases and V 6 bases, and 6 bases lay outside the gene matches. In germline, CDR1 is ENHRY, CDR2 SYGVKD. The CDR3 is 13 residues long.

This chain uses TRBV7-2 with TRBJ1-1, with D perhaps TRBD1 (6 bases). V was clipped by 1 base and J by 5 bases, with 11 bases between them. Germline V gene data show CDR1 as SGHTA and CDR2 as FQGNSA. The CDR3 loop spans 14 amino acids. CDR3 DNA sequence: TGTGCCAGCAGCTTAGGAGGGGGGCTAACTGAAGCTTTCTTT. It is translated as CASSLGGGLTEAFF. The complete variable domain, with remaining parts taken from reference TRBV7-2 and TRBJ1-1, reads GAGVSQSPSNKVTEKGKDVELRCDPISGHTALYWYRQSLGQGLEFLIYFQGNSAPDKSGLPSDRFSAERTGGSVSTLTIQRTQQEDSAVYLCASSLGGGLTEAFFGQGTRLTVV.

This clone was observed a single time. This rearrangement joins TRBV10-3 to TRBJ1-1; a weak D match, TRBD1 (5 bases). CDR1 and CDR2 (germline): ENHRY, SYGVKD. The CDR3 runs 16 residues. Trimming pared 7 bases from V and 1 base from J, leaving 19 bases between. In DNA form, the CDR3 reads TGTGCCATCACCCCCAAAGCCCCCAGGGAGAACACTGAAGCTTTCTTT. This gives the protein CAITPKAPRENTEAFF.

This clone has only a few counts. The sample contains more than one DNA sequence encoding this CDR3. The chain is built from TRBV2 and TRBJ2-7; D possibly matches TRBD1 or TRBD2 (5 bases each). V was cut by 6 bases and J by 2 bases, with 11 bases left in between. Germline V CDR1 and CDR2: SNHLY, FYNNEI. This CDR3 contains 13 residues. The CDR3 region is CASRGDGTYEQYF. As DNA, the CDR3 is TGTGCCAGCAGGGGGGACGGCACCTACGAGCAGTACTTC.

The chain combines TRBV5-4 with TRBJ2-3, with D possibly matching TRBD2 (5 bases). Germline values: CDR1 SGHNT, CDR2 YYREEE (reference sequence). CDR3 length equals 12 residues. The ends were cut back, 4 bases at V and 11 bases at J, with 14 bases in the middle. The chain's CDR3 is CASSPDFDVQYF. The CDR3, as DNA: TGTGCCAGCAGCCCGGACTTTGATGTGCAGTATTTT.

This chain connects TRBV11-1 to TRBJ1-6; possible D gene TRBD1, 5 bases. The CDR3 sequence is 14 residues long. V was clipped by 2 bases and J by 7 bases, with 9 bases between them. Germline V gene lookup returns CDR1 SGHAT and CDR2 FQDESV (reference sequence). The CDR3 reads CASSLSTANSPLHF. The CDR3 nucleotides read TGTGCCAGCAGCTTATCGACAGCCAATTCACCCCTCCACTTT.

About this clone itself: Other DNA sequences from this sample encode an identical CDR3 as well. The CDR3 bases are TGTGCCAGCAGCCCGGGACAGGGACCTGGAAACACCATATATTTT. The encoded protein is CASSPGQGPGNTIYF. This chain links TRBV11-3 with TRBJ1-3, with 9 positions matching TRBD1. The CDR3 is made up of 15 amino acids. The germline gives CDR1 SGHNT, CDR2 YENEEA. V lost 5 bases and J lost 2; bases outside the gene matches: 4. The entire variable domain, with the rest obtained from reference TRBV11-3 and TRBJ1-3, is as follows: EAGVVQSPRYKIIEKKQPVAFWCNPISGHNTLYWYLQNLGQGPELLIRYENEEAVDDSQLPKDRFSAERLKGVDSTLKIQPAELGDSAVYLCASSPGQGPGNTIYFGEGSWLTVV.

J is TRBJ2-3 and V is TRBV2; a weak D match, TRBD1 (6 bases). The CDR3 runs to 13 residues. V dropped 0 bases and J dropped 8 bases, with 9 bases sitting between them. Germline V gene sequence: CDR1 SNHLY, CDR2 FYNNEI. CDR3 sequence: CASSEARGGTQYF. The CDR3 DNA reads as TGTGCCAGCAGTGAAGCAAGAGGGGGTACGCAGTATTTT. Together with reference TRBV2 and TRBJ2-3, the CDR3 gives the full variable domain: EPEVTQTPSHQVTQMGQEVILRCVPISNHLYFYWYRQILGQKVEFLVSFYNNEISEKSEIFDDQFSVERPDGSNFTLKIRSTKLEDSAMYFCASSEARGGTQYFGPGTRLTVL.